Sequencing of this TCR beta chain was carried out in a study of blood T cell repertoires in COVID-19. Study context: Material from acute and convalescent COVID-19 was sourced from the United States, Italy and Spain. T cells, B-cell-depleted T cells, or PBMCs supplied cDNA or gDNA.

CDR3 length: 14 amino acids. Germline loops: CDR1 MNHEY, CDR2 SVGAGI. The V segment lost 4 bases and the J segment 8 bases; nucleotides outside the gene matches: 5. TCRdb keeps only in-frame clones here, not all; method: immunoSEQ multiplex PCR. The table lists 90,000 to 120,000 clones, 75% to 90% of them singletons. In its sample, this clone was seen once. This sequence was found in a man aged 55 to 70 with acute or convalescent COVID-19. The chain has TRBV6-5 and TRBJ1-5; 10 positions match TRBD1. The sequenced sample consisted of peripheral blood. The CDR3 here is CASSSRTGGKPQHF. The CDR3 nucleotides are TGTGCCAGCAGTTCTAGGACAGGGGGAAAGCCCCAGCATTTT.